Shown below are 21 T cell receptor beta chains from a single sample sequenced in a study of T cell changes during pregnancy in multiple sclerosis. TCRdb's table, derived via immunoSEQ multiplex PCR, lists solely in-frame clones and lacks some. The data show 30,000 to 45,000 clones, 85% to 90% seen once. This sample comprised CD4+ T cells from peripheral blood mononuclear cells, obtained in the first trimester of pregnancy. The receptors here all came from a female donor with multiple sclerosis, enrolled in a pregnancy study.

This clone is a singleton in its sample. The rearrangement joins TRBV27 to TRBJ1-1; the D is unclear. Germline CDR1 MNHEY, CDR2 SMNVEV (reference sequence). This CDR3 spans 13 amino acids. The ends were cut back, 4 bases at V and 5 bases at J, with 11 bases in the middle. CDR3 region: CASSSTGLTEAFF. CDR3 DNA sequence: TGTGCCAGCAGTTCGACCGGGTTAACTGAAGCTTTCTTT.

The genes are TRBV6-6 and TRBJ2-7; D is perhaps TRBD2 (6 bases). The CDR3 is made up of 12 amino acids. From germline, CDR1 is MNHNY and CDR2 SVGAGI (reference sequence). Trimming removed 6 bases at V and 5 bases at J, with 11 bases between. Here the CDR3 reads CASSSSGDEQYF. In nucleotides, the CDR3 is TGTGCCAGCAGCTCCTCGGGGGACGAGCAGTACTTC.

The chain couples TRBV29-1 to TRBJ2-7, with 9 bases identical to TRBD1. The CDR3 is made up of 13 amino acids. The V gene's germline CDR1 is SQVTM and CDR2 ANQGSEA. V was clipped by 4 bases and J by 3 bases; unmatched bases: 4. This chain's CDR3 is CSVGGQGSYEQYF. CDR3 in DNA: TGCAGCGTTGGGGGACAGGGCAGCTACGAGCAGTACTTC.

This clone has just one count. The V and J genes are TRBV27 and TRBJ2-4; D possibly corresponds to TRBD1 (6 bases). Germline lookup yields CDR1 MNHEY and CDR2 SMNVEV (reference sequence). Trimming left V 4 bases short and J 2 bases short, with 12 bases between. This CDR3 comprises 15 residues. The CDR3 sequence is CASSSRTATKNIQYF. In DNA, the CDR3 is TGTGCCAGCAGTTCCCGGACAGCCACCAAAAACATTCAGTACTTC.

The CDR3 coding sequence is TGTGCCAGCAGCCCGGGGGGCCCAACAGATACGCAGTATTTT. Encoded protein: CASSPGGPTDTQYF. V and J are TRBV7-3 and TRBJ2-3, with D possibly TRBD2 on 7 matching bases. Per germline, CDR1 SGHTA and CDR2 FQGTGA. The length of the CDR3 is 14 residues. Deletions cut 5 bases from V and 3 bases from J, with 12 bases between.

This chain links TRBV7-3 with TRBJ2-5, with D maybe TRBD2 (7 bases). V was clipped by 5 bases and J by 1 base, with 17 bases between them. The germline V gene encodes CDR1 SGHTA and CDR2 FQGTGA. This CDR3 has 16 amino acids. CDR3 in DNA: TGTGCCAGCAGCGTAGTGGGAGGGGGGGCCCAAGAGACCCAGTACTTC. Translating it yields CASSVVGGGAQETQYF.

This chain uses TRBV5-4 with TRBJ2-5; D unclear. Germline V gene lookup returns CDR1 SGHNT and CDR2 YYREEE (reference sequence). Trimming took off 4 bases at V and 1 base at J, with 5 bases between the two ends. This CDR3 has 12 amino acids. CDR3 residues: CASSGPQETQYF. The CDR3 nucleotides read TGTGCCAGCAGCGGGCCCCAAGAGACCCAGTACTTC.

This clone was counted between two and nine times. This chain joins TRBV27 and TRBJ1-4, with 11 positions matching TRBD1. Germline lookup yields CDR1 MNHEY and CDR2 SMNVEV (reference sequence). The junction had 8 bases not matched to a gene; V was cut back by 6 bases and J by 8 bases. CDR3 length: 15 residues. The CDR3 is CASSGTGGSREKLFF. The DNA of the CDR3 is TGTGCCAGCAGCGGGACAGGGGGATCCCGGGAAAAACTGTTTTTT.

About this clone itself: One end of the junction is discordant with germline, which a read error may explain. The chain links TRBV9 to TRBJ1-4, with unresolved D. The CDR3 is made up of 14 amino acids. Germline V gives CDR1 SGDLS, CDR2 YYNGEE. The CDR3 DNA follows: TGTGCCAGCAGCGTAGGGGTTACTAATAAAAAACTGTTTTTT. Translated, it gives CASSVGVTNKKLFF.

The rearrangement links TRBV7-2 to TRBJ2-7; tentatively, D is TRBD2 (5 bases). The germline V gene encodes CDR1 SGHTA and CDR2 FQGNSA. This CDR3 is built from 15 residues. V lost 3 bases and J 4 bases, leaving 16 bases between the germline ends. The CDR3 spells CASSLVRTFPYEQYF. The CDR3 coding sequence is TGTGCCAGCAGCTTGGTCAGGACTTTCCCGTACGAGCAGTACTTC.

This clone was detected once. The chain carries TRBV5-5 and TRBJ1-6; D not certain. V gave up 3 bases and J gave up 7 bases, with 5 bases separating them. The CDR3 totals 12 residues. Germline loops: CDR1 SGHKS, CDR2 YYEKEE (reference sequence). This chain's CDR3 is CASSSSNSPLHF. CDR3 in DNA: TGTGCCAGCAGCTCCTCCAATTCACCCCTCCACTTT.

This chain links TRBV15 with TRBJ2-3; D possibly corresponds to TRBD2 (7 bases). The CDR3 is 14 amino acids. Germline V gene data show CDR1 as LNHNV and CDR2 as YYDKDF (reference sequence). The V end was cut by 0 bases, the J end by 6 bases, with 10 bases between. CDR3 in DNA: TGTGCCACCAGCAGAGAAGGGGGGGCGGATACGCAGTATTTT. Encoded protein: CATSREGGADTQYF. The full variable domain, with the rest looked up from reference TRBV15 and TRBJ2-3, is DAMVIQNPRYQVTQFGKPVTLSCSQTLNHNVMYWYQQKSSQAPKLLFHYYDKDFNNEADTPDNFQSRRPNTSFCFLDIRSPGLGDTAMYLCATSREGGADTQYFGPGTRLTVL.

Here the CDR3 DNA reads TGCGCCAGCAGCTTGAAAGCGGCTGGAAACACCATATATTTT. Amino acids: CASSLKAAGNTIYF. The chain carries TRBV5-1 and TRBJ1-3; no reliable D call. The CDR3 sequence is 14 residues long. CDR1 and CDR2 (germline): SGHRS, YFSETQ. V lost 1 base, J lost 2 bases, and 7 bases lay in between.

The gene calls are TRBV9 and TRBJ2-3; 7 bases line up with TRBD2. From germline, CDR1 is SGDLS and CDR2 YYNGEE. The CDR3 covers 14 residues. Trimming at V came to 4 bases and at J to 3 bases, leaving 5 bases not matched to a gene. The CDR3 DNA sequence: TGTGCCAGCAGCATAGGGCGGGAGACAGATACGCAGTATTTT. This translates into CASSIGRETDTQYF.

This clone has just one count. The genes are TRBV19 and TRBJ2-7; D may be TRBD2 (5 bases). Germline V gives CDR1 LNHDA, CDR2 SQIVND (reference sequence). V lost 2 bases and J 5 bases, leaving 22 bases between the germline ends. CDR3 length: 17 amino acids. CDR3 amino acids: CASSIPRDVRRGDEQYF. For the CDR3, the DNA is TGTGCCAGTAGTATACCACGGGATGTCCGCAGAGGTGACGAGCAGTACTTC. Full variable domain (rest looked up from reference TRBV19 and TRBJ2-7): DGGITQSPKYLFRKEGQNVTLSCEQNLNHDAMYWYRQDPGQGLRLIYYSQIVNDFQKGDIAEGYSVSREKKESFPLTVTSAQKNPTAFYLCASSIPRDVRRGDEQYFGPGTRLTVT.

The genes are TRBV9 and TRBJ2-1; no reliable D call. V was cut by 2 bases and J by 4 bases, with 16 bases left in between. The CDR3 covers 16 residues. Germline V gene sequence: CDR1 SGDLS, CDR2 YYNGEE. The CDR3 bases are TGTGCCAGCAGCGTCTCCCGCGTAAACCCTTACAATGAGCAGTTCTTC. Its protein is CASSVSRVNPYNEQFF.

The chain uses TRBV6-5 and TRBJ1-1; 7 nucleotides agree with TRBD1. The V gene's germline CDR1 is MNHEY and CDR2 SVGAGI. Germline trimming cut 6 bases from V and 4 bases from J; bases unmatched to any gene: 8. The CDR3 has 14 residues. The CDR3 region is CASSLQGRTTEAFF. DNA for the CDR3: TGTGCCAGCAGCCTACAGGGGAGAACCACTGAAGCTTTCTTT.

The genes are TRBV9 and TRBJ2-3, with a weak D call TRBD1 (5 bases). V was shortened by 0 bases and J by 2 bases, with 10 bases between the two germline ends. The V gene's germline CDR1 is SGDLS and CDR2 YYNGEE. This CDR3 spans 15 amino acids. The CDR3, as DNA: TGTGCCAGCAGCGTAGAAGGGGATCCCACAGATACGCAGTATTTT. Translating it yields CASSVEGDPTDTQYF. The entire variable domain, with the rest obtained from reference TRBV9 and TRBJ2-3, is as follows: DSGVTQTPKHLITATGQRVTLRCSPRSGDLSVYWYQQSLDQGLQFLIQYYNGEERAKGNILERFSAQQFPDLHSELNLSSLELGDSALYFCASSVEGDPTDTQYFGPGTRLTVL.

The sample holds one count of this clone. The gene calls are TRBV7-9 and TRBJ1-1; TRBD1 aligns across 8 bases. The germline gives CDR1 SEHNR, CDR2 FQNEAQ (reference sequence). The V segment lost 5 bases and the J segment 3 bases; nucleotides outside the gene matches: 2. The CDR3 has 13 residues. The CDR3 region is CASSTTGDTEAFF. As DNA, the CDR3 is TGTGCCAGCAGCACGACAGGGGACACTGAAGCTTTCTTT.

This chain joins TRBV5-1 and TRBJ2-1; 7 positions agree with TRBD1. V shed 1 base and J 4 bases; nucleotides not matched to a gene: 5. The CDR3 sequence is 15 residues long. The germline CDR1 and CDR2 sequences are SGHRS and YFSETQ. CDR3 region: CASSLTGVEYNEQFF. The CDR3 region has the DNA TGCGCCAGCAGCTTGACAGGGGTGGAGTACAATGAGCAGTTCTTC.

The chain joins TRBV2 to TRBJ2-7, with TRBD1 matching 9 bases. The CDR3 is made up of 15 amino acids. The V gene end was trimmed by 2 bases and the J gene end by 9 bases; junction bases not matched to a gene: 11. The V gene's germline CDR1 is SNHLY and CDR2 FYNNEI. The CDR3: CASSESIGQGTLQYF. The CDR3 DNA sequence: TGTGCCAGCAGTGAATCGATAGGACAGGGGACTTTGCAGTACTTC.